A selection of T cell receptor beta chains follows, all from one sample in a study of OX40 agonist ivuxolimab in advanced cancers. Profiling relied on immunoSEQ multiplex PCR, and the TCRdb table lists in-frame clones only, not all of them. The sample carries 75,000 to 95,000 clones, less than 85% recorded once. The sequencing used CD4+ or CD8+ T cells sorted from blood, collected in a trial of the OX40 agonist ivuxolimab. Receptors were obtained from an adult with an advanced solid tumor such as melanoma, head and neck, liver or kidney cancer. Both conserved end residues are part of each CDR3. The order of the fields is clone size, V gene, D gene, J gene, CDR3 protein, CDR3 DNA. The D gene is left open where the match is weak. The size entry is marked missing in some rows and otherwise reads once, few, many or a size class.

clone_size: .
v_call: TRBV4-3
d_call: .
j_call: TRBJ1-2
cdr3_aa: CASSQGLSQGYYGYTF
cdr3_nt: TGCGCCAGCAGCCAAGGGCTATCGCAGGGGTACTATGGCTACACCTTC

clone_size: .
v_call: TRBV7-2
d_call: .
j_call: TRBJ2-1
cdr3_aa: CASSLGQNNEQFF
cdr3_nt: TGTGCCAGCAGCTTGGGGCAGAACAATGAGCAGTTCTTC

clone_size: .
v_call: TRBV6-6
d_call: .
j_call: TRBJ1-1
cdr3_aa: CASSRDVNTEAFF
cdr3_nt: TGTGCCAGCAGTCGTGACGTGAACACTGAAGCTTTCTTT

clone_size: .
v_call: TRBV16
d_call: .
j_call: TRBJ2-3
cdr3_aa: CASSQLPPGAIF
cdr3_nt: TGTGCCAGCAGCCAGCTCCCGCCGGGTGCCATCTTT

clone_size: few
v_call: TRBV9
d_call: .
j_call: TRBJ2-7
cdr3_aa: CASSGSPVLSYEQYF
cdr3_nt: TGTGCCAGCAGCGGATCACCAGTCCTAAGCTACGAGCAGTACTTC

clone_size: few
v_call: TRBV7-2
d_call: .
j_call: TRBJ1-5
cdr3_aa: CASSAILRDQPQHF
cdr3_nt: TGTGCCAGCAGCGCAATCCTCAGGGACCAGCCCCAGCATTTT

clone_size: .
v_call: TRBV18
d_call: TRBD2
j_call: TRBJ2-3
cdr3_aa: CASSRTAGAKADTQYF
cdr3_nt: TGTGCCAGCTCACGGACAGCGGGAGCTAAGGCAGATACGCAGTATTTT

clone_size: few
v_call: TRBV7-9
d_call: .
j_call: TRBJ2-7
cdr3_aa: CASSPNGVLTTNGYEQYF
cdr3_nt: TGTGCCAGCAGCCCCAACGGAGTACTAACAACAAACGGCTACGAGCAGTACTTC

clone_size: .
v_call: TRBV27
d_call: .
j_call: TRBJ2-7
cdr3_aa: CASSFQGSGYEQYF
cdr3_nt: TGTGCCAGCAGTTTCCAGGGGAGCGGATACGAGCAGTACTTC

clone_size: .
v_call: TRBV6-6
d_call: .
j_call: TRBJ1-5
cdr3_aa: CASSYSLSGIQHF
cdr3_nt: TGTGCCAGCAGTTACTCGCTGTCGGGGATCCAGCATTTT

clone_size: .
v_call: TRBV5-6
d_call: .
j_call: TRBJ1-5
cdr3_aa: CASSSTGLNQPQHF
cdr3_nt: TGTGCCAGCAGCTCGACAGGACTCAATCAGCCCCAGCATTTT

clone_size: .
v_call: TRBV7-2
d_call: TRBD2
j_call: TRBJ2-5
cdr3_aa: CASSPLGREQGTQYF
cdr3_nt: TGTGCCAGCAGCCCCCTCGGGAGGGAGCAAGGGACCCAGTACTTC

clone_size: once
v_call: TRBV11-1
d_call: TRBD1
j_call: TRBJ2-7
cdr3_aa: CASSRGTGGQYEQYF
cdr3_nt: TGTGCCAGCAGCCGAGGGACAGGGGGCCAATACGAGCAGTACTTC

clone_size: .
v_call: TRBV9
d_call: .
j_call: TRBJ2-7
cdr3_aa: CASSVGQGGFGYEQYF
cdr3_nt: TGTGCCAGCAGCGTAGGTCAGGGGGGTTTTGGATACGAGCAGTACTTC

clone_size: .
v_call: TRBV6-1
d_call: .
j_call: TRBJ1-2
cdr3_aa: CASSERGEQGYTF
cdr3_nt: TGTGCCAGCAGTGAAAGGGGGGAGCAAGGCTACACCTTC

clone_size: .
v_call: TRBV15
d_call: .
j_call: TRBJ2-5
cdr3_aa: CATSLAQETQYF
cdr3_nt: TGTGCCACCAGTCTCGCTCAAGAGACCCAGTACTTC

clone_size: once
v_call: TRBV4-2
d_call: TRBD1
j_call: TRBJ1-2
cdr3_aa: CASSQEQGGPGGYTF
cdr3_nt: TGTGCCAGCAGCCAAGAGCAGGGGGGCCCCGGTGGCTACACCTTC

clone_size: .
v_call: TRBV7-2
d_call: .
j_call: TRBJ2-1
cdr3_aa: CASSLRAAVAGNEQFF
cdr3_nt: TGTGCCAGCAGCTTACGGGCAGCGGTCGCTGGGAATGAGCAGTTCTTC

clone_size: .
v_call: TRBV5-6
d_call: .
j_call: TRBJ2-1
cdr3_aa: CASSLWGVDYNEQFF
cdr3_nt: TGTGCCAGCAGCTTGTGGGGCGTCGATTACAATGAGCAGTTCTTC

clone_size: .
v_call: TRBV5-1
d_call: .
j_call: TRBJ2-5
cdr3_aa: CASSSGQQETQYF
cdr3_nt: TGCGCCAGCAGCTCCGGACAGCAAGAGACCCAGTACTTC

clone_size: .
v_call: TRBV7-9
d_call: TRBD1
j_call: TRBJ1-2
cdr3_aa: CASSFEGAFYGYTF
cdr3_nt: TGTGCCAGCAGCTTCGAGGGGGCCTTCTATGGCTACACCTTC

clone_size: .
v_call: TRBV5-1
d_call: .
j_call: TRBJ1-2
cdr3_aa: CASSLDRQHGYTF
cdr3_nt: TGCGCCAGCAGCTTGGACAGGCAGCATGGCTACACCTTC

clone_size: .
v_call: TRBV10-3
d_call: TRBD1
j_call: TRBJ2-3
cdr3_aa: CAISNPGQGTDTQYF
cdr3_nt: TGTGCCATCAGTAACCCGGGACAGGGCACAGATACGCAGTATTTT

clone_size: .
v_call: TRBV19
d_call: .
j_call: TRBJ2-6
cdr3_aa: CASSIGGQFGANVLTF
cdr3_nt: TGTGCCAGTAGTATAGGGGGACAATTCGGGGCCAACGTCCTGACTTTC

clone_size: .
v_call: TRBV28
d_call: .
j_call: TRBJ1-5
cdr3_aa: CASSLLSTSYSNQPQHF
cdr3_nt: TGTGCCAGCAGTTTATTGTCGACAAGCTATAGCAATCAGCCCCAGCATTTT

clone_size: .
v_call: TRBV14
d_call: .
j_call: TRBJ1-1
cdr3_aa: CASSQDEWHTNTEAFF
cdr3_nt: TGTGCCAGCAGCCAAGATGAGTGGCACACAAACACTGAAGCTTTCTTT

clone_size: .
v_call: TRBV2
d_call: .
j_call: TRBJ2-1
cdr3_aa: CASSEGLSSYNEQFF
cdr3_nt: TGTGCCAGCAGTGAGGGTCTTAGCTCCTACAATGAGCAGTTCTTC

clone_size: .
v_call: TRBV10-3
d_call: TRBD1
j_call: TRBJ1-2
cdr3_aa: CAIRRTGRDGYTF
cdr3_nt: TGTGCCATCAGGAGGACAGGGAGGGATGGCTACACCTTC

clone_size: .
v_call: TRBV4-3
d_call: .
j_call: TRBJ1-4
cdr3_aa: CASSRDGNEKLFF
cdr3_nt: TGCGCCAGCAGCCGGGACGGTAATGAAAAACTGTTTTTT

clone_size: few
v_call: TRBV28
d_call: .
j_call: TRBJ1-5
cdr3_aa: CASDTSDQPQHF
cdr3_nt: TGTGCCAGCGATACCTCCGATCAGCCCCAGCATTTT

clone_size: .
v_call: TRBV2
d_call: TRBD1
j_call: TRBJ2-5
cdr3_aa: CASSKDRVQETQYF
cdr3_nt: TGTGCCAGCAGTAAGGACAGGGTCCAAGAGACCCAGTACTTC

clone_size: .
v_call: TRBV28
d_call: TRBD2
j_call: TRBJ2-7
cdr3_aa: CASSSTGTSGRHPSSYEQYF
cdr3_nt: TGTGCCAGCAGTTCTACCGGGACTAGCGGGAGGCACCCCAGCTCCTACGAGCAGTACTTC

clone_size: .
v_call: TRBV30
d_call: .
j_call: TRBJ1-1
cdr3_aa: CAWSIRVDTEAFF
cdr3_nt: TGTGCCTGGAGTATTAGGGTCGACACTGAAGCTTTCTTT

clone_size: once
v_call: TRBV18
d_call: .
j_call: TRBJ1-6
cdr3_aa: CASTQGGSPLHF
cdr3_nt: TGTGCCAGCACACAGGGTGGGTCACCCCTCCACTTT

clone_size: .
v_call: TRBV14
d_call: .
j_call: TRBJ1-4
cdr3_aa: CASSLRVREKLFF
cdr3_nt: TGTGCCAGCAGCCTCAGGGTCCGCGAAAAACTGTTTTTT

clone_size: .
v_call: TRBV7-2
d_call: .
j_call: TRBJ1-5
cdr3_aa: CASTTGPQGYNQPQHF
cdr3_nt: TGTGCCAGCACTACGGGACCCCAGGGTTACAATCAGCCCCAGCATTTT

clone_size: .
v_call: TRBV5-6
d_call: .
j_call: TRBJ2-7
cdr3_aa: CASSQARYEQYF
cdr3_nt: TGTGCCAGCAGTCAGGCCAGATACGAGCAGTACTTC

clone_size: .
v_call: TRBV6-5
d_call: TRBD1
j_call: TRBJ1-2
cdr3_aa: CASSYSGGTGNYGYTF
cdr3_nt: TGTGCCAGCAGTTACTCAGGCGGGACAGGCAACTATGGCTACACCTTC

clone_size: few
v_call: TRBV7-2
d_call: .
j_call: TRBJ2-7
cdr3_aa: CASSPPRAIAYEQYF
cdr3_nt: TGTGCCAGCAGCCCCCCCCGGGCCATAGCCTACGAGCAGTACTTC

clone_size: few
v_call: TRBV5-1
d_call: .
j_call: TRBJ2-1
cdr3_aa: CASSLAPGVQLYNEQFF
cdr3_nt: TGCGCCAGCAGCTTGGCTCCGGGGGTCCAATTATACAATGAGCAGTTCTTC

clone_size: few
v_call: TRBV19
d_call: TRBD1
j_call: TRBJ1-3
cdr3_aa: CASRGQVGNTIYF
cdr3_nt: TGTGCCAGTAGAGGACAGGTTGGAAACACCATATATTTT

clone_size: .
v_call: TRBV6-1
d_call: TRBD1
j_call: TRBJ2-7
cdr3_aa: CASNTGGTTYEQYF
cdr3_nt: TGTGCCAGTAATACAGGGGGTACGACCTACGAGCAGTACTTC

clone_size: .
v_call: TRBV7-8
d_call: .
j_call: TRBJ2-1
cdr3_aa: CASSLSGEANGFF
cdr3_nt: TGTGCCAGCAGCTTATCAGGTGAAGCTAATGGGTTCTTC

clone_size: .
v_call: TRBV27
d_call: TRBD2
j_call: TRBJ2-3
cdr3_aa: CASRAGGGDTQYF
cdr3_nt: TGTGCCAGCAGGGCGGGGGGCGGGGATACGCAGTATTTT

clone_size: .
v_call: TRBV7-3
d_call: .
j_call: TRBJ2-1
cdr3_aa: CASSLLLHSYNEQFF
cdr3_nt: TGTGCCAGCAGCTTATTACTACACTCCTACAATGAGCAGTTCTTC